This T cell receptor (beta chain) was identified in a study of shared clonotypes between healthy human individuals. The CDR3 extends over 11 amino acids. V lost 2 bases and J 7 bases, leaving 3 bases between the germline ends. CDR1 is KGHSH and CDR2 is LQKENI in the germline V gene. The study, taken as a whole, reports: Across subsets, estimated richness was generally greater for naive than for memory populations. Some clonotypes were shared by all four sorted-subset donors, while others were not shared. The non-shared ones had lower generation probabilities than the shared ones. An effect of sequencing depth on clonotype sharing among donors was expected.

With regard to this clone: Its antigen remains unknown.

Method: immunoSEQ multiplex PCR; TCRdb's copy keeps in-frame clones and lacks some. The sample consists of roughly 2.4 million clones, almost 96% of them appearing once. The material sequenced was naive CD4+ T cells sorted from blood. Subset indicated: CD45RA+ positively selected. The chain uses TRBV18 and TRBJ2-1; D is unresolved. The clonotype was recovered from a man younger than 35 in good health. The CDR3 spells CASSPENEQFF. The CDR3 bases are TGTGCCAGCTCACCAGAGAATGAGCAGTTCTTC. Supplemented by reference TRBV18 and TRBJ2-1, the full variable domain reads NAGVMQNPRHLVRRRGQEARLRCSPMKGHSHVYWYRQLPEEGLKFMVYLQKENIIDESGMPKERFSAEFPKEGPSILRIQQVVRGDSAAYFCASSPENEQFFGPGTRLTVL.